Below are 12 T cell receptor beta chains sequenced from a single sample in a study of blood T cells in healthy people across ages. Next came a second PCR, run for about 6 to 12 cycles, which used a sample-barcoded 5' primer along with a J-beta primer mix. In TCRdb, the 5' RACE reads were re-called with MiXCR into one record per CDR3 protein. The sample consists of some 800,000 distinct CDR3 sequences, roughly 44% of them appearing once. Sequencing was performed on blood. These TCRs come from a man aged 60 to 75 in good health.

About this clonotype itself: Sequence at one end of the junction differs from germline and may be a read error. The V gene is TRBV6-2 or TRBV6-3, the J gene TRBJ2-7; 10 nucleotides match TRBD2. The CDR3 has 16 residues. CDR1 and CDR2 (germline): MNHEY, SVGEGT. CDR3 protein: CANSYSSGRLAGEQYF. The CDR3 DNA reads TGTGCCAACAGTTACTCAAGTGGTCGACTAGCGGGTGAGCAGTACTTC.

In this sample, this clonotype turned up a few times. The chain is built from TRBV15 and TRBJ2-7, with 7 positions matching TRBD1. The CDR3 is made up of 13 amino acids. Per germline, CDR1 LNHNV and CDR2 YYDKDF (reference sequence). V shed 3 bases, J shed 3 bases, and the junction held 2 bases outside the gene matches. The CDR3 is CATSSRGLYEQYF. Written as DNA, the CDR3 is TGTGCCACCAGCAGTAGGGGGCTCTACGAGCAGTACTTC.

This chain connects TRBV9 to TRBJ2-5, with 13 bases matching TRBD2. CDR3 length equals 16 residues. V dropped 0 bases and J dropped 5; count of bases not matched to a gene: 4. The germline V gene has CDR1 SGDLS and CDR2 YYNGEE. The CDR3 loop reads CASSVGLAGGSETQYF. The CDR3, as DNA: TGTGCCAGCAGCGTAGGACTAGCGGGGGGATCCGAGACCCAGTACTTC. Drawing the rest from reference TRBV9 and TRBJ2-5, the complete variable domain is DSGVTQTPKHLITATGQRVTLRCSPRSGDLSVYWYQQSLDQGLQFLIQYYNGEERAKGNILERFSAQQFPDLHSELNLSSLELGDSALYFCASSVGLAGGSETQYFGPGTRLLVL.

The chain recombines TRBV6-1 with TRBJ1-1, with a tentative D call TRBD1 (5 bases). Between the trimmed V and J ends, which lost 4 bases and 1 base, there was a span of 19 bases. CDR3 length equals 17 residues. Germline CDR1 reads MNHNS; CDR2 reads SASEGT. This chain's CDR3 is CASSVGLGRAQNTEAFF. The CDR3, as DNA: TGTGCCAGCAGTGTGGGGCTGGGGAGGGCCCAGAACACTGAAGCTTTCTTT.

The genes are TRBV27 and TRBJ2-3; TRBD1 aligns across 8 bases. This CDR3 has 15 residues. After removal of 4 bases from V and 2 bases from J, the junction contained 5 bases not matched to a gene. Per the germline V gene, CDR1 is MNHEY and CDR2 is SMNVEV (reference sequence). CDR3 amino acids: CASSSRTGNTDTQYF. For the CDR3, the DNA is TGTGCCAGCAGTTCTAGGACAGGGAACACAGATACGCAGTATTTT.

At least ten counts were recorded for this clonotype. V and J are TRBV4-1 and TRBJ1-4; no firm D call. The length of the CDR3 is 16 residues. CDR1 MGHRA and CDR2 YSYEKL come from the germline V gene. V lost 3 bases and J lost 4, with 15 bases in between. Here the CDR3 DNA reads TGCGCCAGCAGCCACCTCATGGGAGTGGGTAATGAAAAACTGTTTTTT. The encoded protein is CASSHLMGVGNEKLFF.

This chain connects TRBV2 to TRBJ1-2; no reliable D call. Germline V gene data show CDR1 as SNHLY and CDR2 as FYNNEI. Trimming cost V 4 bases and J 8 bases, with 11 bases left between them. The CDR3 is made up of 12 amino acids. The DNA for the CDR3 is TGTGCCAGCAGTGGGAGGCGGAGAGGCTACACCTTC. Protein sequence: CASSGRRRGYTF.

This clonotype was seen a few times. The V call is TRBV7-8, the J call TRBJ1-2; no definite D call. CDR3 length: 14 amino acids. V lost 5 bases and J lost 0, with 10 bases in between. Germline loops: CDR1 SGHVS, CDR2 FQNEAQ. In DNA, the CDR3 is TGTGCCAGCAGCATAGGATCTGCTAACTATGGCTACACCTTC. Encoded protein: CASSIGSANYGYTF.

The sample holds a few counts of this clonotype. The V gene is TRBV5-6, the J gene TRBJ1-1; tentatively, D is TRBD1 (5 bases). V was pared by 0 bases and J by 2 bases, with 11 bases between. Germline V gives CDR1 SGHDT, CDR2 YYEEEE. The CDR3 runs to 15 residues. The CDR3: CASSLAGGGNTEAFF. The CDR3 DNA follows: TGTGCCAGCAGCTTGGCCGGCGGGGGAAACACTGAAGCTTTCTTT.

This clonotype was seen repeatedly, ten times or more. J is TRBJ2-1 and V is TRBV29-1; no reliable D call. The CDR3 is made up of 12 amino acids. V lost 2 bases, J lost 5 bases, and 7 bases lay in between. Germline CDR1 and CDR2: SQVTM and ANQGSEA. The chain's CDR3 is CSVESLHNEQFF. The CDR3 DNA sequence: TGCAGCGTTGAAAGCCTCCACAATGAGCAGTTCTTC.

The CDR3 nucleotides are TGCGCCAGCAGCCAAACTACCACGAACACAGATACGCAGTATTTT. Encoded protein: CASSQTTTNTDTQYF. This chain connects TRBV4-3 to TRBJ2-3; D remains unclear. The CDR3 extends over 15 amino acids. Deletions cut 2 bases from V and 2 bases from J, with 11 bases between. CDR1 is LGHNA and CDR2 is YSLEER in the germline V gene.

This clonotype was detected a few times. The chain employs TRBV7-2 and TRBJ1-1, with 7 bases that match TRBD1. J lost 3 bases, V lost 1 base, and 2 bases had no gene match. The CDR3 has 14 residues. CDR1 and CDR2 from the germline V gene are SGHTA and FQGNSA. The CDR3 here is CASSLEGAYTEAFF. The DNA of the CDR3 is TGTGCCAGCAGCTTAGAGGGGGCCTACACTGAAGCTTTCTTT. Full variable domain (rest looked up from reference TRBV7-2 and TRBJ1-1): GAGVSQSPSNKVTEKGKDVELRCDPISGHTALYWYRQSLGQGLEFLIYFQGNSAPDKSGLPSDRFSAERTGGSVSTLTIQRTQQEDSAVYLCASSLEGAYTEAFFGQGTRLTVV.